The entry below gives a single TCR beta chain sequence along with its context. Authors' analysis steps: Cell counts per sample came from amplifying reference gene primers. Profiling relied on immunoSEQ multiplex PCR, and the TCRdb table lists in-frame clones only, not all of them. V and J calls and clone size are those listed in that table; D and trimming were worked out from the DNA. The table shows 39,000 or so clones, with around 85% occurring only once. CDR3 length equals 16 residues. Germline V lookup: CDR1 LNHDA, CDR2 SQIVND (reference sequence). Trimming removed 4 bases from V and 0 bases from J, with 15 bases in between. This sample is drawn from a study of blood T cell repertoires in COVID-19.

The TCR originated in a man aged 40-55 years with active or convalescent COVID-19. J is TRBJ1-2 and V is TRBV19, with a tentative D call TRBD1 (6 bases). The sequenced sample consisted of peripheral blood. The CDR3 region is CASSRQGGQANYGYTF. Here the CDR3 DNA reads TGTGCCAGTAGTAGGCAAGGGGGTCAAGCTAACTATGGCTACACCTTC.